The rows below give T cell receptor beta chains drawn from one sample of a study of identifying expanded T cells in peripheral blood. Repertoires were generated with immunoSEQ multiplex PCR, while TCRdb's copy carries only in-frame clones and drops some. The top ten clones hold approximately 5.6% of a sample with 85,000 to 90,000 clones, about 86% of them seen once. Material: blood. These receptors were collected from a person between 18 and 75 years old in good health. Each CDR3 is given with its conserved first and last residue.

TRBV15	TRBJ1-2	CATSRDLGPVAGYTF
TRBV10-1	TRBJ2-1	CASTDDTLYNEQFF
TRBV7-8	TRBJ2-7	CASSFTSSYEQYF
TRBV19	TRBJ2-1	CASSPRTSGGAVQFF
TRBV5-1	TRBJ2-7	CASSPGELAGREQYF
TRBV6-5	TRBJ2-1	CASAYYNEQFF
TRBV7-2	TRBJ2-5	CASSLALTDQETQYF
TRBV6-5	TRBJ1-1	CASSNRGIMNTEAFF
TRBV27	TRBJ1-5	CASSFRGQQPQHF
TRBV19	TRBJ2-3	CATHGSPRLNSSGGTDTQYF
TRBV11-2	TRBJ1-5	CASSGGQHQPQHF
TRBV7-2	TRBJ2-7	CASSKGTRSSYEQYF
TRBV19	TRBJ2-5	CASSIARSLGETQYF
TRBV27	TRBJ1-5	CASSLNRKQPQHF
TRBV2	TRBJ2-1	CARYTPGVLSYNEQFF
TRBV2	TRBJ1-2	CASMDNYGYTF